The 25 T cell receptor beta chains reported below all come from one sample, sequenced in a study of cytomegalovirus exposure and HLA in healthy donors. In the PCR, 60 Vbeta and 13 Jbeta primers were used. The assay was immunoSEQ multiplex PCR, and TCRdb's table has in-frame clones only and misses some. The data contain under 200,000 clones, approximately 81% of them singletons. The sample comprised PBMCs. The source of these receptors is a female donor in good health and CMV-seronegative.

V gene TRBV18 combines with J gene TRBJ1-1, with D tentatively TRBD1 (6 bases). The CDR3 covers 14 residues. Germline V gene data show CDR1 as KGHSH and CDR2 as LQKENI. Trimming removed 2 bases at V and 2 bases at J, with 9 bases between. CDR3 sequence: CASSPIGGNTEAFF. The CDR3 nucleotides are TGTGCCAGCTCACCAATAGGGGGAAACACTGAAGCTTTCTTT.

J is TRBJ2-5 and V is TRBV5-8, with D unresolved. The V gene lost 4 bases and the J gene lost 5 bases, with 18 bases spanning the gap. CDR3 size: 15 residues. CDR1 and CDR2 from the germline V gene are SGHTS and YDEGEE. Written as DNA, the CDR3 is TGTGCCAGCAGCCCCTGGGCGTTTAGTTTGGAGACCCAGTACTTC. It yields the protein CASSPWAFSLETQYF.

This chain joins TRBV6-1 and TRBJ1-2; 10 positions agree with TRBD1. Germline V lookup: CDR1 MNHNS, CDR2 SASEGT. CDR3 length equals 12 residues. Trimming removed 8 bases from V and 5 bases from J; junction bases left unmatched: 2. The CDR3 nucleotides read TGTGCCAGCGGACAGGGGGGATATGGCTACACCTTC. It translates to CASGQGGYGYTF.

This clone was picked up one time. The genes are TRBV7-9 and TRBJ2-7; D may be TRBD1 (6 bases). The germline gives CDR1 SEHNR, CDR2 FQNEAQ (reference sequence). The CDR3 runs to 15 residues. Trimming took 0 bases from V and 4 from J, leaving 13 bases between them. The CDR3 sequence: CASSLARGGSYEQYF. The DNA of the CDR3 is TGTGCCAGCAGCTTAGCTCGTGGGGGCTCGTACGAGCAGTACTTC.

This sequence joins TRBV28 and TRBJ1-2; D unresolved. The CDR3 loop spans 16 amino acids. CDR1 is MDHEN, CDR2 SYDVKM, per germline. The V end was cut by 5 bases, the J end by 4 bases, with 20 bases between. The CDR3 spells CASSPPAGVHLYGYTF. The CDR3 nucleotides are TGTGCCAGCAGTCCCCCCGCCGGGGTTCACCTCTATGGCTACACCTTC.

The chain recombines TRBV4-1 with TRBJ1-5, with TRBD1 matching over 8 bases. With 0 bases clipped from V and 7 bases from J, the junction kept 8 bases outside the gene matches. The CDR3 covers 16 residues. CDR1 is MGHRA, CDR2 YSYEKL, per germline. The CDR3: CASSQESARGRQPQHF. The CDR3 region has the DNA TGCGCCAGCAGCCAAGAATCCGCCAGGGGGCGACAGCCCCAGCATTTT.

This chain links TRBV2 with TRBJ1-5; D uncertain. This CDR3 contains 15 residues. The ends were cut back, 7 bases at V and 2 bases at J, with 15 bases in the middle. Germline V CDR1 and CDR2: SNHLY, FYNNEI. CDR3 sequence (DNA): TGTGCCAGCACCCCCTCGGACGGGGGCAATCAGCCCCAGCATTTT. Protein sequence: CASTPSDGGNQPQHF.

The chain joins TRBV7-9 to TRBJ2-7; 9 positions agree with TRBD1. J was trimmed by 7 bases and V by 5 bases; bases with no gene match: 9. Germline V gene lookup returns CDR1 SEHNR and CDR2 FQNEAQ (reference sequence). The CDR3 contains 14 residues. In DNA, the CDR3 is TGTGCCAGCAGCCCCGGGTGGACAGGGGTGGAGCAGTACTTC. Its translation: CASSPGWTGVEQYF.

The gene calls are TRBV4-3 and TRBJ1-6; 7 nucleotides agree with TRBD1. J was trimmed by 0 bases and V by 5 bases; bases with no gene match: 7. Germline V CDR1 and CDR2: LGHNA, YSLEER. This CDR3 has 17 residues. The CDR3, as DNA: TGCGCCAGCAGCAAAAGATCAGGGGGCTCCTATAATTCACCCCTCCACTTT. The encoded protein is CASSKRSGGSYNSPLHF.

This rearrangement joins TRBV6-1 to TRBJ1-1, with a tentative D call TRBD1 (6 bases). Trimming shortened V by 6 bases and J by 5 bases, and 10 bases separated the two germline ends. This CDR3 has 12 residues. Germline assignment: CDR1 MNHNS and CDR2 SASEGT. The CDR3 spells CASRDSGTEAFF. CDR3 DNA: TGTGCCAGCAGGGACAGTGGGACTGAAGCTTTCTTT.

V usage is TRBV6-5 and J usage is TRBJ2-7, with unresolved D. The CDR3 runs to 14 residues. The V gene's germline CDR1 is MNHEY and CDR2 SVGAGI. V was clipped by 6 bases and J by 4 bases, with 16 bases between them. This chain's CDR3 is CASSNPGRRYEQYF. The CDR3, as DNA: TGTGCCAGCAGCAATCCCGGCAGGCGTTACGAGCAGTACTTC.

This sequence joins TRBV5-4 and TRBJ2-3; D might be TRBD2 (5 bases). The V end was cut by 4 bases, the J end by 2 bases, with 8 bases between. CDR3 length: 13 residues. Germline V CDR1 and CDR2: SGHNT, YYREEE (reference sequence). CDR3 residues: CASSGGLTDTQYF. CDR3 DNA sequence: TGTGCCAGCAGCGGCGGGCTCACAGATACGCAGTATTTT.

This chain uses TRBV7-6 with TRBJ1-1, with 8 bases fitting TRBD1. The CDR3 sequence is 16 residues long. V gave up 5 bases and J gave up 4 bases; unmatched junction bases: 12. CDR1 and CDR2 from the germline V gene are SGHVS and FNYEAQ. The CDR3 protein is CASSPHQTGESTEAFF. The CDR3 coding sequence is TGTGCCAGCAGCCCTCACCAGACAGGGGAAAGCACTGAAGCTTTCTTT.

The gene calls are TRBV7-2 and TRBJ2-1; D is uncertain. Germline loops: CDR1 SGHTA, CDR2 FQGNSA. The CDR3 totals 14 residues. Between the trimmed V and J ends, which lost 7 bases and 3 bases, there was a span of 13 bases. CDR3 DNA: TGTGCCAGCAAACCCTTTGGCAGCTACAATGAGCAGTTCTTC. It specifies CASKPFGSYNEQFF.

The chain carries TRBV11-2 and TRBJ1-2, with D tentatively TRBD1 (5 bases). Trimming left V 1 base short and J 7 bases short, with 10 bases between. This CDR3 comprises 13 residues. Germline V gene lookup returns CDR1 SGHAT and CDR2 FQNNGV. The CDR3 protein is CASSLGQGSGYTF. DNA for the CDR3: TGTGCCAGCAGCTTAGGTCAGGGAAGTGGCTACACCTTC.

The chain joins TRBV19 to TRBJ1-2, with 11 bases aligning to TRBD1. Per germline, CDR1 LNHDA and CDR2 SQIVND (reference sequence). The ends lost 5 bases at V and 3 bases at J; junction bases unmatched: 5. The CDR3 loop spans 15 amino acids. The CDR3 protein is CASSGRTGGDYGYTF. The CDR3, as DNA: TGTGCCAGTAGTGGACGGACAGGGGGCGACTATGGCTACACCTTC.

CDR3 amino acids: CAISESEEGNTEAFF. CDR3 sequence (DNA): TGTGCCATCAGTGAGTCGGAGGAGGGAAACACTGAAGCTTTCTTT. V and J are TRBV10-3 and TRBJ1-1; no clear D. Trimming left V 0 bases short and J 2 bases short, with 10 bases between. The CDR3 is 15 amino acids. In germline, CDR1 is ENHRY, CDR2 SYGVKD.

The table lists this clone with a few counts. The rearrangement joins TRBV5-1 to TRBJ2-1, with D possibly being TRBD2 (6 bases). The germline V and J ends were trimmed by 1 base and 0 bases, with 11 bases remaining between them. The CDR3 has 16 residues. Germline V gene sequence: CDR1 SGHRS, CDR2 YFSETQ. The CDR3 spells CASSLWAGSSYNEQFF. The CDR3 nucleotides are TGCGCCAGCAGCTTGTGGGCGGGGAGCTCCTACAATGAGCAGTTCTTC.

V usage is TRBV6-1 and J usage is TRBJ2-3, with D tentatively TRBD2 (6 bases). This CDR3 has 12 amino acids. Germline CDR1 is MNHNS and CDR2 is SASEGT. The V end lost 7 bases, the J end lost 8 bases, and 13 bases lay between the germline ends. CDR3 amino acids: CASTESAGTQYF. CDR3 in DNA: TGTGCCAGCACCGAATCAGCGGGTACGCAGTATTTT.

The genes are TRBV9 and TRBJ2-3, with 8 positions matching TRBD2. The CDR3 contains 18 residues. The germline gives CDR1 SGDLS, CDR2 YYNGEE. With V trimmed by 2 bases and J by 7 bases, 18 bases remained unmatched. CDR3 in amino acids: CASSVYHDPGGQSHTQYF. CDR3 bases: TGTGCCAGCAGCGTCTACCATGATCCGGGGGGGCAGTCGCATACGCAGTATTTT.

The V gene is TRBV6-1, the J gene TRBJ2-3; D perhaps matches TRBD2 (6 bases). CDR1 is MNHNS and CDR2 is SASEGT in the germline V gene. The CDR3 length is 15 residues. The V end was cut by 6 bases, the J end by 1 base, with 14 bases between. CDR3 DNA: TGTGCCAGCAGCCTGATAGCGGTTGGCACAGATACGCAGTATTTT. Its protein is CASSLIAVGTDTQYF.

A few counts support this clone. The chain recombines TRBV28 with TRBJ1-6, with 8 bases fitting TRBD1. This CDR3 has 13 amino acids. The V and J ends lost 6 bases and 10 bases, in that order; junction bases with no gene match: 5. Germline V gives CDR1 MDHEN, CDR2 SYDVKM. The CDR3 loop is CASSLRGPSPLHF. The DNA of the CDR3 is TGTGCCAGCAGCCTCAGGGGGCCCTCACCCCTCCACTTT.

V gene TRBV29-1 combines with J gene TRBJ2-2; D remains unclear. The V gene lost 3 bases and the J gene lost 2 bases, with 7 bases spanning the gap. CDR3 length: 13 residues. From germline, CDR1 is SQVTM and CDR2 ANQGSEA. DNA of the CDR3: TGCAGCGTTGACACATACAACACCGGGGAGCTGTTTTTT. It encodes CSVDTYNTGELFF.

This clone was counted between two and nine times. V gene TRBV28 combines with J gene TRBJ2-7; TRBD2 is a possible D gene (6 bases). CDR1 is MDHEN, CDR2 SYDVKM, per germline. The CDR3 sequence is 11 residues long. V was shortened by 7 bases and J by 4 bases, with 8 bases between the two germline ends. The CDR3 here is CASTEGYEQYF. For the CDR3, the DNA is TGTGCCAGCACGGAGGGGTACGAGCAGTACTTC. Using reference TRBV28 and TRBJ2-7 for the parts outside the CDR3, the full variable domain is DVKVTQSSRYLVKRTGEKVFLECVQDMDHENMFWYRQDPGLGLRLIYFSYDVKMKEKGDIPEGYSVSREKKERFSLILESASTNQTSMYLCASTEGYEQYFGPGTRLTVT.

The chain employs TRBV7-6 and TRBJ2-7, with unresolved D. Between the trimmed V and J ends, which lost 4 bases and 9 bases, there was a span of 16 bases. CDR1 is SGHVS and CDR2 is FNYEAQ in the germline V gene. The CDR3 totals 13 residues. The CDR3 DNA reads TGTGCCAGCAGCTCCGCCGGTGTCCCAGGGCAGTACTTC. This sequence encodes CASSSAGVPGQYF.